Listed here is a single T cell receptor (beta chain). This sample is drawn from a study of blood T cell repertoires in COVID-19. The assay was immunoSEQ multiplex PCR, and TCRdb's table has in-frame clones only and misses some. This sample has about 370,000 clones, with around 91% found just once. The CDR3 runs 16 residues. V lost 0 bases and J 6 bases, leaving 18 bases between the germline ends. CDR1 is MNHNY and CDR2 is SVGAGI in the germline V gene (reference sequence). The chain carries TRBV6-6 and TRBJ2-7; TRBD2 is a possible D gene (5 bases). The sequence derives from a man between 18 and 35 years old with active or convalescent COVID-19. Sample: peripheral blood. This chain's CDR3 is CASSYSPRGALSEQYF. The CDR3 DNA sequence: TGTGCCAGCAGTTACTCGCCTCGGGGTGCTCTGAGCGAGCAGTACTTC.